Listed here are 25 T cell receptor beta chains from one sample, sequenced in a study of graft-versus-host responses after intestinal transplantation. Assay: immunoSEQ multiplex PCR; the TCRdb copy retains only in-frame clones and omits some. The table includes around 88,000 clones, around 93% detected once. Their recognized antigens are unknown. This specimen was unstimulated CD8+ T cells sorted from spleen or lymph node cells, taken before transplant. The receptor set was obtained from a human donor who was the organ donor for an intestinal transplant.

The chain links TRBV5-1 to TRBJ1-6, with 7 positions matching TRBD1. J gave up 7 bases and V 0 bases, and 7 bases lay outside the gene matches. This CDR3 contains 16 residues. CDR1 SGHRS and CDR2 YFSETQ come from the germline V gene. The DNA of the CDR3 is TGCGCCAGCAGCTTGGAACAGGGGTGGGGGAATTCACCCCTCCACTTT. Its translation is CASSLEQGWGNSPLHF.

CDR3 sequence: CASSYHPGRPGELFF. CDR3 bases: TGTGCCAGCAGTTACCACCCGGGTCGGCCCGGGGAGCTGTTTTTT. V is TRBV6-5 and J is TRBJ2-2, with D unclear. This CDR3 has 15 residues. The V and J ends lost 2 bases and 6 bases respectively, with 13 bases between them. CDR1 and CDR2 (germline): MNHEY, SVGAGI.

The chain links TRBV15 to TRBJ2-3, with 12 bases identical to TRBD1. Trimming cost V 5 bases and J 0 bases; bases outside gene matches: 9. This CDR3 is built from 18 residues. Germline CDR1 LNHNV, CDR2 YYDKDF (reference sequence). In DNA, the CDR3 is TGTGCCACCAGCCCGATAGGGACAGGGGGCGCGAGCACAGATACGCAGTATTTT. It is translated as CATSPIGTGGASTDTQYF. Drawing the rest from reference TRBV15 and TRBJ2-3, the complete variable domain is DAMVIQNPRYQVTQFGKPVTLSCSQTLNHNVMYWYQQKSSQAPKLLFHYYDKDFNNEADTPDNFQSRRPNTSFCFLDIRSPGLGDTAMYLCATSPIGTGGASTDTQYFGPGTRLTVL.

The CDR3 spells CASSLSGETQYF. The CDR3 nucleotides are TGTGCCAGCAGTTTATCTGGGGAGACCCAGTACTTC. This chain joins TRBV27 and TRBJ2-5; D remains unclear. The CDR3 has 12 amino acids. Germline assignment: CDR1 MNHEY and CDR2 SMNVEV (reference sequence). Trimming pared 0 bases from V and 5 bases from J, leaving 4 bases between.

The rearrangement links TRBV6-6 to TRBJ2-1, with 14 positions matching TRBD2. The CDR3 is 15 residues long. Germline CDR1 MNHNY, CDR2 SVGAGI (reference sequence). The trim removed 6 bases at V and 5 bases at J, leaving 3 bases unmatched. The CDR3 region has the DNA TGTGCCAGCAGAACGGGACTAGCGGGGGACAATGAGCAGTTCTTC. It is translated as CASRTGLAGDNEQFF.

This CDR3 reads CAISPDRAGYEQYF. CDR3 sequence (DNA): TGTGCCATCAGCCCGGACAGGGCAGGATACGAGCAGTACTTC. The rearrangement uses TRBV10-3 and TRBJ2-7; 8 nucleotides align to TRBD1. The CDR3 runs to 14 residues. V lost 6 bases, J lost 4 bases, and 8 bases stayed unmatched. Germline lookup yields CDR1 ENHRY and CDR2 SYGVKD.

The CDR3 DNA is TGCAGCGCGACTAGGGCCGACAATGAGCAGTTCTTC. This sequence encodes CSATRADNEQFF. This sequence joins TRBV29-1 and TRBJ2-1; D might be TRBD2 (6 bases). This CDR3 contains 12 residues. Germline CDR1 and CDR2: SQVTM and ANQGSEA. Trimming took off 7 bases at V and 5 bases at J, with 12 bases between the two ends.

The V gene is TRBV4-1, the J gene TRBJ2-2; D gene uncertain. This CDR3 spans 12 amino acids. Trimming took off 6 bases at V and 6 bases at J, with 8 bases between the two ends. Germline-derived CDR1 and CDR2 are MGHRA and YSYEKL. The chain's CDR3 is CASRTFPGELFF. The CDR3 bases are TGCGCCAGCAGGACTTTCCCCGGGGAGCTGTTTTTT.

Only one count was recorded for this clone. The rearrangement joins TRBV11-2 to TRBJ2-1; the match to TRBD2 covers 11 bases. J was trimmed by 6 bases and V by 0 bases; bases with no gene match: 7. Germline CDR1 reads SGHAT; CDR2 reads FQNNGV. The CDR3 has 17 residues. The CDR3 DNA reads as TGTGCCAGCAGCTTAGATCACCTAGCGGGAGGACCCAATGAGCAGTTCTTC. It is translated as CASSLDHLAGGPNEQFF.

This chain links TRBV10-2 with TRBJ1-2; TRBD1 might be the D (5 bases). CDR1 is WSHSY, CDR2 SAAADI, per germline. The CDR3 runs 14 residues. Trimming removed 0 bases at V and 8 bases at J, with 13 bases between. In nucleotides, the CDR3 is TGCGCCAGCAGTGAGTCAGGACAAGTAGGGGGCTACACCTTC. Protein product: CASSESGQVGGYTF.

This clone was seen a single time. The chain uses TRBV2 and TRBJ2-7, with TRBD2 identical over 9 bases. V shed 3 bases and J 0 bases; nucleotides not matched to a gene: 6. Germline V CDR1 and CDR2: SNHLY, FYNNEI. The CDR3 has 16 residues. CDR3 bases: TGTGCCAGCAGTGACGGGGCGGGAGGGCCCTCCTACGAGCAGTACTTC. It is translated as CASSDGAGGPSYEQYF.

The V gene is TRBV6-6, the J gene TRBJ2-7; TRBD2 matches 14 bases. Germline V lookup: CDR1 MNHNY, CDR2 SVGAGI (reference sequence). After removal of 4 bases from V and 2 bases from J, the junction contained 4 bases not matched to a gene. CDR3 length: 16 amino acids. The CDR3 DNA reads as TGTGCCAGCAGTTTGGGACTAGCGGGAGCCCCCTACGAGCAGTACTTC. This encodes CASSLGLAGAPYEQYF.

This chain links TRBV19 with TRBJ2-7; D is uncertain. The germline gives CDR1 LNHDA, CDR2 SQIVND (reference sequence). Trimming took 3 bases from V and 3 from J, leaving 18 bases between them. This CDR3 is 16 amino acids long. The CDR3 DNA sequence: TGTGCCAGTAGTATCTCGCTCTTCACGGGCATCTACGAGCAGTACTTC. Protein sequence: CASSISLFTGIYEQYF.

The CDR3 nucleotides are TGTGCCAGCAGCCAAGGGGCTAGCGGGATCTACGAGCAGTACTTC. It yields the protein CASSQGASGIYEQYF. V is TRBV4-2 and J is TRBJ2-7, with 9 bases that match TRBD2. The J segment lost 3 bases and the V segment lost 1 base, leaving 4 bases of the junction unmatched. This CDR3 is 15 amino acids long. From germline, CDR1 is LGHNA and CDR2 YNFKEQ.

The chain has TRBV7-9 and TRBJ1-5; unclear D gene. The CDR3 runs 13 residues. Germline lookup yields CDR1 SEHNR and CDR2 FQNEAQ (reference sequence). Trimming removed 1 base at V and 7 bases at J, with 8 bases between. CDR3 sequence (DNA): TGTGCCAGCAGCTTAGGAGAGTACCAGCCCCAGCATTTT. Protein product: CASSLGEYQPQHF.

The V gene is TRBV6-5, the J gene TRBJ1-2; D is uncertain. V gave up 0 bases and J gave up 2 bases, with 10 bases separating them. Germline CDR1 reads MNHEY; CDR2 reads SVGAGI. This CDR3 is 15 amino acids long. Here the CDR3 DNA reads TGTGCCAGCAGTTACTCGGAGTTCACCAACTATGGCTACACCTTC. Its protein is CASSYSEFTNYGYTF.

J is TRBJ1-1 and V is TRBV19; D is unresolved. In germline, CDR1 is LNHDA, CDR2 SQIVND (reference sequence). V shed 4 bases and J shed 3 bases, with 12 bases lying between them. CDR3 length equals 14 residues. The CDR3 loop reads CASSTFGRYTEAFF. The CDR3 DNA sequence: TGTGCCAGTAGTACCTTCGGACGGTACACTGAAGCTTTCTTT.

The chain employs TRBV7-3 and TRBJ2-1, with a tentative D call TRBD1 (6 bases). This CDR3 is 17 amino acids long. V shed 5 bases and J shed 4 bases, with 21 bases lying between them. The germline V gene has CDR1 SGHTA and CDR2 FQGTGA. The CDR3 DNA reads as TGTGCCAGCAGCCCAATAGGTCCCCCCCAGGGGTACAATGAGCAGTTCTTC. It encodes CASSPIGPPQGYNEQFF.

The rearrangement links TRBV19 to TRBJ2-7; D not certain. From germline, CDR1 is LNHDA and CDR2 SQIVND (reference sequence). CDR3 size: 14 residues. V gave up 1 base and J gave up 7 bases, with 14 bases separating them. CDR3: CASSIVSPVLEQYF. Here the CDR3 DNA reads TGTGCCAGTAGTATAGTATCACCGGTCCTAGAGCAGTACTTC.

J is TRBJ1-2 and V is TRBV4-1; D not resolved. Germline V CDR1 and CDR2: MGHRA, YSYEKL. The length of the CDR3 is 17 residues. V lost 1 base and J 5 bases, leaving 20 bases between the germline ends. CDR3 in amino acids: CASSQADGPVPGYGYTF. CDR3 nucleotides: TGCGCCAGCAGCCAAGCCGACGGACCCGTCCCGGGGTATGGCTACACCTTC.

CDR3 loop: CASIVGGLATEAFF. The CDR3 DNA reads as TGTGCCAGTATCGTGGGGGGTCTGGCCACTGAAGCTTTCTTT. The rearrangement joins TRBV19 to TRBJ1-1, with D tentatively TRBD1 (5 bases). V was trimmed by 7 bases and J by 4 bases, leaving 16 bases between them. Germline V lookup: CDR1 LNHDA, CDR2 SQIVND (reference sequence). This CDR3 region has 14 residues.

This chain connects TRBV7-2 to TRBJ1-2, with 7 bases that match TRBD1. The CDR3 consists of 19 residues. V lost 5 bases and J lost 6; bases outside the gene matches: 24. Germline CDR1 is SGHTA and CDR2 is FQGNSA. The CDR3 loop reads CASSHRGLYGGHNPNGYTF. For the CDR3, the DNA is TGTGCCAGCAGCCACAGGGGTCTTTATGGGGGGCATAACCCTAATGGCTACACCTTC. Full variable domain (remainder filled in from reference TRBV7-2 and TRBJ1-2): GAGVSQSPSNKVTEKGKDVELRCDPISGHTALYWYRQSLGQGLEFLIYFQGNSAPDKSGLPSDRFSAERTGGSVSTLTIQRTQQEDSAVYLCASSHRGLYGGHNPNGYTFGSGTRLTVV.

This chain uses TRBV13 with TRBJ1-2; 8 bases map to TRBD1. The V gene's germline CDR1 is PRHDT and CDR2 FYEKMQ (reference sequence). The CDR3 has 15 residues. J lost 2 bases, V lost 1 base, and 3 bases had no gene match. CDR3 nucleotides: TGTGCCAGCAGCTTAGAAGGGGACAGGAACTATGGCTACACCTTC. Translated, it gives CASSLEGDRNYGYTF.

The chain employs TRBV10-2 and TRBJ1-4; D is possibly TRBD1 (6 bases). The CDR3 length is 14 residues. The V end was cut by 2 bases, the J end by 8 bases, with 12 bases between. Germline CDR1 is WSHSY and CDR2 is SAAADI. The CDR3, as DNA: TGCGCCAGCAGTGAGGGGGGCTTGGGGGAAAAACTGTTTTTT. Translated: CASSEGGLGEKLFF.

The V call is TRBV10-2, the J call TRBJ2-5; TRBD2 agrees at 8 bases. This CDR3 is 14 amino acids long. From germline, CDR1 is WSHSY and CDR2 SAAADI. V shed 7 bases, J shed 5 bases, and the junction held 9 bases outside the gene matches. The chain's CDR3 is CASMRAGGRETQYF. CDR3 sequence (DNA): TGCGCCAGCATGAGGGCGGGAGGCCGGGAGACCCAGTACTTC.